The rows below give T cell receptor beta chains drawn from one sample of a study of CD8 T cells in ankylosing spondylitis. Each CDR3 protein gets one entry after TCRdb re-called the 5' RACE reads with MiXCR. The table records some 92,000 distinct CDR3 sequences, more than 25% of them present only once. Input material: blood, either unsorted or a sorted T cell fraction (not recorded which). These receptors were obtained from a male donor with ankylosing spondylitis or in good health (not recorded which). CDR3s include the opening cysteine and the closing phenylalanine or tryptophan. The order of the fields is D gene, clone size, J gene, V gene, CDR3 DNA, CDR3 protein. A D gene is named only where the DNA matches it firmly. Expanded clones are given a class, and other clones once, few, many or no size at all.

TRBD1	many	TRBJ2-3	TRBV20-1	TGCAGTGCTAGCCGGACAGGGGGCATCACAGATACGCAGTATTTT	CSASRTGGITDTQYF
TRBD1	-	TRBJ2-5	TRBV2	TGTGCCAGCATCGGGGACAGCCAAGAGACCCAGTACTTC	CASIGDSQETQYF
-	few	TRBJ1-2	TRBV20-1	TGCAGTGCTAGTAACCCACAACCTACAGACTCCTATGGCTACACCTTC	CSASNPQPTDSYGYTF
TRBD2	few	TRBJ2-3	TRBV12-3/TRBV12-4	TGTGCCAGCAGCCCACTAGCGGGGGGATTCACAGATACGCAGTATTTT	CASSPLAGGFTDTQYF
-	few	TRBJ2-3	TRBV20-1	TGCAGTGCCCCTCGTGGAATCAGAGGTACAGATACGCAGTATTTT	CSAPRGIRGTDTQYF
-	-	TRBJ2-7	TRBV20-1	TGCAGTGCTTCCCGACAGACTACCAGACCCGAGCAGTACTTC	CSASRQTTRPEQYF
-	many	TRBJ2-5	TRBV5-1	TGCGCCAGCAGCAGACCGTCGGAGGCTGGGGAGACCCAGTACTTC	CASSRPSEAGETQYF
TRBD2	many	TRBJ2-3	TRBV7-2	TGTGCCAGCAGCTTAGCAATTGCGGGAGCAGATACGCAGTATTTT	CASSLAIAGADTQYF
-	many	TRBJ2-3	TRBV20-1	TGCAGTGCTAGACAAGATCTAGACACAGATACGCAGTATTTT	CSARQDLDTDTQYF
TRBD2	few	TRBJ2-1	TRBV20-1	TGCAGTGCTAGTGGGCGGACTAGCGGTATCTTGGAGCAGTTCTTC	CSASGRTSGILEQFF
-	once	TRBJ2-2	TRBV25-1	TGTGCCAGCCTTGGGGAGATCAGGGGATATGGTTTGAAGAATATCACCGGGGAGCTGTTTTTT	CASLGEIRGYGLKNITGELFF
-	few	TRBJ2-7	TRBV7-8	TGTGCCAGCAGCCAAGACCGCGGGACAGTGGGGGAGCAGTACTTC	CASSQDRGTVGEQYF
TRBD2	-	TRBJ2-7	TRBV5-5	TGTGCCAGCAGTCTTACCCGGCTAGCGGGAGTTTGGAACTACGAGCAGTACTTC	CASSLTRLAGVWNYEQYF
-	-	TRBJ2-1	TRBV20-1	TGCAGTTTGATGGGAGGGGGTGAGCAGTTCTTC	CSLMGGGEQFF
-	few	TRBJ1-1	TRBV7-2	TGTGCCAGCAGCTTGCCCTCCACGGCTGAAGCTTTCTTT	CASSLPSTAEAFF
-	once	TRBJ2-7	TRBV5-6	TGTGCCAGCAGCTTAACAGGGTGGCGCGAGCAGTACTTC	CASSLTGWREQYF
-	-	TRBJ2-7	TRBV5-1	TGCGCCAGCGGTTCAGGAGGGCAGGGCTACGAGCAGTACTTC	CASGSGGQGYEQYF
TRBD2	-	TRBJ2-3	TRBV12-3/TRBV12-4	TGTGCCACCGGGCGGGAGAGCACAGATACGCAGTATTTT	CATGRESTDTQYF
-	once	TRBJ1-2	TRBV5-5	TGTGCCAGCAGCGGTCCGTACCGGGGCCGGGGCTACACCTTC	CASSGPYRGRGYTF
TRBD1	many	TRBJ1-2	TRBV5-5	TGTGCCAGCAGCCTGGGACAGGCGGACTATGGCTACACCTTC	CASSLGQADYGYTF
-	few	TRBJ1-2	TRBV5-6	TGTGCCAGCAGCTTAGGGCAGGGGCCTGGCTACACCTTC	CASSLGQGPGYTF
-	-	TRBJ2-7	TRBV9	TGTGCCAGCAGCGCTGGGGGGGCAGAGCAGTACTTC	CASSAGGAEQYF
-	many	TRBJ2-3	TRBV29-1	TGCAGCGGGAACGGGGCAGGGATGGAGGAAGATACGCAGTATTTT	CSGNGAGMEEDTQYF
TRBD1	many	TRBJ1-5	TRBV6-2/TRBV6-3	TGTGCCAGCAGTCTCAGGGGGCTATCTCGTCAGCCCCAGCATTTT	CASSLRGLSRQPQHF
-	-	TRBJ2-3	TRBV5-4	TGTGCCAGCAGCGAAACTAGCTATTATGGATCGGATACGCAGTATTTT	CASSETSYYGSDTQYF
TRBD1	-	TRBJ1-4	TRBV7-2	TGTGCCAGCAGCTTAGGACAGGGTTATGAAAAACTGTTTTTT	CASSLGQGYEKLFF
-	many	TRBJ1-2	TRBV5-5	TGTGCCAGCAGCTTGTCGACGGACTATGGCTACACCTTC	CASSLSTDYGYTF
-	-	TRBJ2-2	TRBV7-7	TGTGCTAGCAGCTTGGATCGAGGCACCGGGGAGCTGTTTTTT	CASSLDRGTGELFF
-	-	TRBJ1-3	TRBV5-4	TGTGCCAGCAGCTTGGTGGGAACCGGTAATGGAAACACCATATATTTT	CASSLVGTGNGNTIYF
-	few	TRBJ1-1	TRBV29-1	TGCAGCGTCGCCCCCCGACAGGCGAACACTGAAGCTTTCTTT	CSVAPRQANTEAFF
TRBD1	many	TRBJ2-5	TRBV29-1	TGCAGCGTCGAGGGACAGAAAGAGACCCAGTACTTC	CSVEGQKETQYF
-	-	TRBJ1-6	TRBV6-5	TGTGCCAGCAGTTACGGGGATTCACCCCTCCACTTT	CASSYGDSPLHF
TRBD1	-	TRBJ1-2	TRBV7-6	TGTGCCAGCAGTGCTAAACAGGGGGCGGGATATGGCTACACCTTC	CASSAKQGAGYGYTF
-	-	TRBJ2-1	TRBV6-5	TGTGCCAGCAGTTACTCGACGCCTAGGGGCAGCACCGGCAATGAGCAGTTCTTC	CASSYSTPRGSTGNEQFF
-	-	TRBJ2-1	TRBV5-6	TGTGCCAGCAGCGCTGGGGTGGAACGCGATGAGCAGTTCTTC	CASSAGVERDEQFF
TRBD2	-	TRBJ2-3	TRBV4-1	TGCGCCAGCAGCCGTGGGACTAGCGGGGGGGCAGATACGCAGTATTTT	CASSRGTSGGADTQYF